Sequencing of this T cell receptor (beta chain) was carried out in a study of blood T cell repertoires in COVID-19. Study-wide background: There were acute and convalescent COVID-19 samples, and they came from the United States, Italy and Spain. T cells, B-cell-depleted T cells, or PBMCs supplied cDNA or gDNA.

Methods used by the authors: By means of reference gene primer amplification, nucleated cell counts were estimated. The method was immunoSEQ multiplex PCR; TCRdb's version includes in-frame clones alone and lacks a portion of them. The DNA gave D and trimming, while V, J and clone size come from that table. Here the sample spans 220,000 or so clones, around four fifths being singletons. The CDR3 consists of 13 residues. V gave up 2 bases and J gave up 6 bases; unmatched junction bases: 4. The germline gives CDR1 GTSNPN, CDR2 SVGIG (reference sequence). V and J are TRBV30 and TRBJ1-2, with TRBD1 matching 9 bases. This receptor was identified in a woman of 80 years or more with COVID-19, enrolled during active disease. Sequencing was carried out using peripheral blood. The CDR3, as DNA: TGTGCCTGGAGTTTTGGGACAGGGAATGGCTACACCTTC. Protein: CAWSFGTGNGYTF.